Shown below are 19 T cell receptor beta chains from a single sample sequenced in a study of T-cell memory formation after mild COVID-19. TCRdb processed the 5' RACE reads anew with MiXCR; each CDR3 protein has one entry. The sample has 140,000 to 150,000 distinct CDR3 sequences; around 27% are singletons. Sequences were obtained from PBMCs or a T cell subset sorted from them (not recorded which). Receptors were obtained from an adult woman who had mild COVID-19 (a few samples of this study predate the infection). Cell type and time point are not known.

V usage is TRBV7-8 and J usage is TRBJ2-2, with 8 bases identical to TRBD1. V lost 4 bases and J lost 3; bases outside the gene matches: 4. Germline V gives CDR1 SGHVS, CDR2 FQNEAQ. The CDR3 extends over 15 amino acids. CDR3 coding DNA: TGTGCCAGCAGCTCCGGACAGGGACACACCGGGGAGCTGTTTTTT. Amino acids: CASSSGQGHTGELFF. The variable domain in full, completed from reference TRBV7-8 and TRBJ2-2, reads GAGVSQSPRYKVAKRGQDVALRCDPISGHVSLFWYQQALGQGPEFLTYFQNEAQLDKSGLPSDRFFAERPEGSVSTLKIQRTQQEDSAVYLCASSSGQGHTGELFFGEGSRLTVL.

The J gene is TRBJ2-2, the V gene TRBV7-6, with TRBD2 matching 12 bases. V dropped 3 bases and J dropped 0; count of bases not matched to a gene: 8. The CDR3 sequence is 19 residues long. The germline V gene encodes CDR1 SGHVS and CDR2 FNYEAQ. In DNA, the CDR3 is TGTGCCAGCAGCTTTATTCTAGCGGGGGGGCTACCGAACACCGGGGAGCTGTTTTTT. Translating gives CASSFILAGGLPNTGELFF.

This clonotype was found a few times. This chain joins TRBV15 and TRBJ2-1, with unresolved D. Trimming removed 5 bases from V and 9 bases from J, with 14 bases in between. Germline CDR1 is LNHNV and CDR2 is YYDKDF (reference sequence). The CDR3 runs 13 residues. CDR3 coding DNA: TGTGCCACCAGCGCAACGTTCACCGCTGAGCAGTTCTTC. Translated: CATSATFTAEQFF.

This chain joins TRBV6-1 and TRBJ2-7, with TRBD2 as a possible D gene (5 bases). Trimming took off 7 bases at V and 5 bases at J, with 9 bases between the two ends. Germline V gene data show CDR1 as MNHNS and CDR2 as SASEGT. The CDR3 has 11 amino acids. The CDR3 coding sequence is TGTGCCAGCACGGACTTAGACGAGCAGTACTTC. This translates into CASTDLDEQYF.

This clonotype showed up just a few times. As DNA, the CDR3 is TGTGCCAGCAACTCCCCCGGGACGGACTACGAGCAGTACTTC. The encoded protein is CASNSPGTDYEQYF. This sequence joins TRBV6-2 or TRBV6-3 and TRBJ2-7; D is possibly TRBD1 or TRBD2 (5 bases each). The V and J ends lost 7 bases and 3 bases respectively, with 16 bases between them. This CDR3 is 14 amino acids long. The V gene's germline CDR1 is MNHEY and CDR2 SVGEGT.

This clonotype was seen only a few times. The chain uses TRBV15 and TRBJ2-7; possibly TRBD1 for D (5 bases). Germline V lookup: CDR1 LNHNV, CDR2 YYDKDF (reference sequence). V was shortened by 0 bases and J by 5 bases, with 11 bases between the two germline ends. This CDR3 contains 14 residues. Written as DNA, the CDR3 is TGTGCCACCAGCAGAGACCTCCAAGGGGACGAGCAGTACTTC. Amino acids: CATSRDLQGDEQYF.

The chain is built from TRBV30 and TRBJ2-7; the D gene is possibly TRBD1 (6 bases). The length of the CDR3 is 13 residues. Germline V gene data show CDR1 as GTSNPN and CDR2 as SVGIG (reference sequence). V lost 4 bases to trimming and J lost 2 bases, with 12 bases between them. The CDR3 region has the DNA TGTGCCTGGAAGCTTGGGGACACCTACGAGCAGTACTTC. Amino acid sequence: CAWKLGDTYEQYF.

This clonotype has a handful of counts. CDR3 in DNA: TGTGCCGGAGGGTCGAACACTGAAGCTTTCTTT. Its protein is CAGGSNTEAFF. The V call is TRBV10-3, the J call TRBJ1-1; D not certain. Germline V gives CDR1 ENHRY, CDR2 SYGVKD. The CDR3 runs 11 residues. The germline V and J ends were trimmed by 11 bases and 1 base, with 8 bases remaining between them.

A word on this clonotype: At one end, the junction sequence differs from germline, possibly due to a read error. V and J are TRBV7-8 and TRBJ2-5, with a weak D call TRBD2 (6 bases). CDR1 is SGHVS and CDR2 is FQNEAQ in the germline V gene. This CDR3 comprises 12 residues. The chain's CDR3 is CASSLGSLALVF. CDR3 sequence (DNA): TGTGCCAGCAGCTTAGGGTCGCTAGCGCTGGTTTTC.

CDR3 in amino acids: CSASSGTAYSYEQYF. CDR3 nucleotides: TGCAGTGCTAGTTCCGGGACAGCGTATTCCTACGAGCAGTACTTC. The chain joins TRBV20-1 to TRBJ2-7, with 7 bases lining up with TRBD1. The CDR3 runs to 15 residues. V lost 3 bases, J lost 1 base, and 9 bases stayed unmatched. Looked up from germline, CDR1 is DFQATT and CDR2 is SNEGSKA (reference sequence).

Of note for this clonotype: The junction does not match germline at one end; this may be a read error. J is TRBJ1-1 and V is TRBV7-7, with 7 bases that match TRBD1. Germline V lookup: CDR1 SSHAT, CDR2 FNYEAQ (reference sequence). The CDR3 runs 16 residues. The CDR3 DNA follows: TGTGCTAGCAGCCACCACTCCAGGGGGGCGAACACTGAAGCTTTCTTT. As protein: CASSHHSRGANTEAFF.

Only a few counts were recorded for this clonotype. The CDR3 DNA reads TGCGCCAGCAGCTTGGCCAGCGGTACGGGATACGAGCAGTACTTC. Translated, it gives CASSLASGTGYEQYF. This rearrangement joins TRBV5-1 to TRBJ2-7, with D possibly being TRBD2 (5 bases). The CDR3 spans 15 residues. Germline values: CDR1 SGHRS, CDR2 YFSETQ. V lost 0 bases and J lost 4, with 14 bases in between.

The chain uses TRBV9 and TRBJ1-2; 7 positions match TRBD1. J was trimmed by 0 bases and V by 0 bases; bases with no gene match: 8. The CDR3 runs 17 residues. Per the germline V gene, CDR1 is SGDLS and CDR2 is YYNGEE. CDR3 nucleotide sequence: TGTGCCAGCAGCGTAGTTCCAGGGGGGGAACCTAACTATGGCTACACCTTC. The encoded protein is CASSVVPGGEPNYGYTF. Looking up the rest from reference TRBV9 and TRBJ1-2 gives the full variable domain: DSGVTQTPKHLITATGQRVTLRCSPRSGDLSVYWYQQSLDQGLQFLIQYYNGEERAKGNILERFSAQQFPDLHSELNLSSLELGDSALYFCASSVVPGGEPNYGYTFGSGTRLTVV.

The chain has TRBV7-6 and TRBJ1-6; D remains unclear. Trimming took off 3 bases at V and 9 bases at J, with 15 bases between the two ends. This CDR3 spans 15 amino acids. CDR1 SGHVS and CDR2 FNYEAQ come from the germline V gene. CDR3 nucleotides: TGTGCCAGCAGCTTCAGTGTGGATTTGAGTTCACCCCTCCACTTT. It codes for CASSFSVDLSSPLHF. Using reference TRBV7-6 and TRBJ1-6 for the parts outside the CDR3, the full variable domain is GAGVSQSPRYKVTKRGQDVALRCDPISGHVSLYWYRQALGQGPEFLTYFNYEAQQDKSGLPNDRFSAERPEGSISTLTIQRTEQRDSAMYRCASSFSVDLSSPLHFGNGTRLTVT.

V and J are TRBV7-8 and TRBJ2-7; 8 bases map to TRBD2. The V gene's germline CDR1 is SGHVS and CDR2 FQNEAQ. With 2 bases clipped from V and 2 bases from J, the junction kept 8 bases outside the gene matches. The CDR3 spans 16 residues. CDR3 residues: CASSLWSGSGPYEQYF. The CDR3 bases are TGTGCCAGCAGCTTATGGAGCGGGAGTGGTCCCTACGAGCAGTACTTC.

The rearrangement links TRBV11-2 to TRBJ2-3; D might be TRBD2 (7 bases). The V gene's germline CDR1 is SGHAT and CDR2 FQNNGV. The CDR3 length is 15 residues. Trimming removed 6 bases at V and 4 bases at J, with 17 bases between. The CDR3 sequence is CASSPSSGGADTQYF. As DNA, the CDR3 is TGTGCCAGCAGTCCGTCGTCGGGGGGCGCAGATACGCAGTATTTT.

The genes are TRBV29-1 and TRBJ2-6; no reliable D call. With 4 bases removed from V and 0 bases from J, the gap between germline ends came to 4 bases. This CDR3 is 13 amino acids long. Germline V gene data show CDR1 as SQVTM and CDR2 as ANQGSEA. In DNA, the CDR3 is TGCAGCGTTGGGAGCTCTGGGGCCAACGTCCTGACTTTC. It translates to CSVGSSGANVLTF.

V usage is TRBV6-2 or TRBV6-3 and J usage is TRBJ2-2; TRBD2 matches at 7 bases. The length of the CDR3 is 15 residues. The germline CDR1 and CDR2 sequences are MNHEY and SVGEGT. The V gene end was trimmed by 6 bases and the J gene end by 5 bases; junction bases not matched to a gene: 9. The CDR3 loop reads CASRNWDYSTGELFF. The CDR3 coding sequence is TGTGCCAGCAGGAATTGGGACTATTCGACCGGGGAGCTGTTTTTT.

This chain uses TRBV12-3 or TRBV12-4 with TRBJ1-2; TRBD1 matches at 9 bases. Trimming removed 4 bases from V and 7 bases from J; junction bases left unmatched: 10. This CDR3 region has 15 residues. The DNA of the CDR3 is TGTGCCAGCAGTTCTAACAGGGGGCGCGGAGGTGGCTACACCTTC. Translating it yields CASSSNRGRGGGYTF.